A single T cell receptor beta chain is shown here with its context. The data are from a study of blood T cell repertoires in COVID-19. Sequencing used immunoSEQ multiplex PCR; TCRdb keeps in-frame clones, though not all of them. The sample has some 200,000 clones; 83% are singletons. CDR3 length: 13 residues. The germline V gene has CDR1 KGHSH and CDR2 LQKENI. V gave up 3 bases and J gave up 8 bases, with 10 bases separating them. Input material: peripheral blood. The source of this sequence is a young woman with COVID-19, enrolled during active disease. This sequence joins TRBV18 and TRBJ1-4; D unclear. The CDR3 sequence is CASSPRTREKLFF. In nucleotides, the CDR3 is TGTGCCAGCTCACCGCGGACTAGGGAAAAACTGTTTTTT. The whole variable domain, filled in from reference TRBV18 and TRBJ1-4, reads NAGVMQNPRHLVRRRGQEARLRCSPMKGHSHVYWYRQLPEEGLKFMVYLQKENIIDESGMPKERFSAEFPKEGPSILRIQQVVRGDSAAYFCASSPRTREKLFFGSGTQLSVL.